The 32 T cell receptor beta chains presented below share a single source sample, sequenced in a study of blood T cell repertoires in COVID-19. The data were produced by immunoSEQ multiplex PCR, yet TCRdb's version contains in-frame clones alone and is incomplete. In the table there are 240,000 or so clones, roughly 79% of which are singletons. The sample consisted of peripheral blood. The receptors were gathered from a woman of 80 years or more with COVID-19, enrolled during active disease.

Only one count was recorded for this clone. V and J are TRBV11-2 and TRBJ2-1; 7 nucleotides align to TRBD2. V was clipped by 1 base and J by 2 bases; unmatched bases: 2. This CDR3 comprises 15 residues. Germline-derived CDR1 and CDR2 are SGHAT and FQNNGV. CDR3 sequence (DNA): TGTGCCAGCAGCTTAGGAGGGACTACCTACAATGAGCAGTTCTTC. Translated: CASSLGGTTYNEQFF.

This clone has a handful of counts. This chain connects TRBV20-1 to TRBJ1-2; D is undetermined. Between the trimmed V and J ends, which lost 3 bases and 6 bases, there was a span of 5 bases. CDR3 length: 10 amino acids. Germline V gene data show CDR1 as DFQATT and CDR2 as SNEGSKA (reference sequence). In nucleotides, the CDR3 is TGCAGTGCTAGCGGGGATGGCTACACCTTC. Protein sequence: CSASGDGYTF.

The chain combines TRBV30 with TRBJ2-3; tentatively, D is TRBD2 (7 bases). Germline V gene data show CDR1 as GTSNPN and CDR2 as SVGIG (reference sequence). The CDR3 sequence is 12 residues long. Trimming removed 3 bases at V and 11 bases at J, with 15 bases between. The CDR3 loop reads CAWSKGGGGQYF. CDR3 DNA: TGTGCCTGGAGCAAAGGGGGGGGAGGGCAGTATTTT.

The V and J genes are TRBV24-1 and TRBJ2-2; 7 bases align to TRBD2. The CDR3 runs to 16 residues. The junction had 5 bases not matched to a gene; V was cut back by 4 bases and J by 1 base. Germline lookup yields CDR1 KGHDR and CDR2 SFDVKD. The CDR3 nucleotides are TGTGCCACCAGTGACGCGGGAGCAGGGAACACCGGGGAGCTGTTTTTT. Amino acid sequence: CATSDAGAGNTGELFF.

The chain carries TRBV30 and TRBJ1-1, with TRBD1 matching 7 bases. This CDR3 contains 16 residues. Germline V gives CDR1 GTSNPN, CDR2 SVGIG (reference sequence). Unmatched junction bases numbered 15, after V lost 1 base and J lost 7 bases. CDR3 loop: CAWSAHRGAKAIEAFF. In DNA form, the CDR3 reads TGTGCCTGGAGTGCCCACAGGGGCGCCAAGGCGATTGAAGCTTTCTTT.

The J gene is TRBJ2-5, the V gene TRBV3-1 (or the pseudogene TRBV3-2), with 13 bases aligning to TRBD2. With 1 base clipped from V and 2 bases from J, the junction kept 7 bases outside the gene matches. Per the germline V gene, CDR1 is LGHDT and CDR2 is YNNKEL (reference sequence). The CDR3 length is 18 residues. This chain's CDR3 is CASSQAYGTSGVQETQYF. CDR3 sequence (DNA): TGTGCCAGCAGCCAAGCCTACGGGACTAGCGGGGTACAAGAGACCCAGTACTTC.

The chain is built from TRBV27 and TRBJ1-1, with D maybe TRBD1 (6 bases). Germline V gene data show CDR1 as MNHEY and CDR2 as SMNVEV (reference sequence). The V end was cut by 4 bases, the J end by 1 base, with 10 bases between. CDR3 length: 14 residues. The CDR3 loop is CASSSGTSNTEAFF. The CDR3, as DNA: TGTGCCAGCAGTTCCGGGACATCGAACACTGAAGCTTTCTTT.

This clone was counted only a few times. CDR3 sequence (DNA): TGTGCCAGCAGTTCCCCACAGGGGGCAGGGAACACTGAAGCTTTCTTT. This codes for CASSSPQGAGNTEAFF. This chain links TRBV28 with TRBJ1-1; 9 positions agree with TRBD1. The J segment lost 1 base and the V segment lost 4 bases, leaving 7 bases of the junction unmatched. From germline, CDR1 is MDHEN and CDR2 SYDVKM. This CDR3 contains 16 residues.

The genes are TRBV7-2 and TRBJ1-1, with D possibly TRBD1 on 5 matching bases. Germline CDR1 reads SGHTA; CDR2 reads FQGNSA. V lost 5 bases and J lost 6, with 16 bases in between. CDR3 length: 14 residues. Written as DNA, the CDR3 is TGTGCCAGCAGCCTAAGCAGGGTCATAGCTGAAGCTTTCTTT. It yields the protein CASSLSRVIAEAFF.

A remark on this clone: Other DNA sequences within the sample encode an identical CDR3. The CDR3 DNA sequence: TGTGCCAGCTCACCACGGACAGGGGACACTGAAGCTTTCTTT. It translates to CASSPRTGDTEAFF. This sequence joins TRBV18 and TRBJ1-1; 9 bases align to TRBD1. This CDR3 is 14 amino acids long. V gave up 1 base and J gave up 3 bases; unmatched junction bases: 0. The germline V gene has CDR1 KGHSH and CDR2 LQKENI.

J is TRBJ1-5 and V is TRBV7-9; 7 bases agree with TRBD1. Germline V gene data show CDR1 as SEHNR and CDR2 as FQNEAQ (reference sequence). There are 15 residues in the CDR3. With 0 bases clipped from V and 4 bases from J, the junction kept 3 bases outside the gene matches. The chain's CDR3 is CASSLAGTENQPQHF. DNA for the CDR3: TGTGCCAGCAGCTTAGCGGGGACAGAGAATCAGCCCCAGCATTTT.

The gene calls are TRBV4-1 and TRBJ1-2; D remains unclear. Per the germline V gene, CDR1 is MGHRA and CDR2 is YSYEKL. The CDR3 has 14 amino acids. V was trimmed by 0 bases and J by 8 bases, leaving 13 bases between them. CDR3: CASSQDRKQIGYTF. Here the CDR3 DNA reads TGCGCCAGCAGCCAAGATAGAAAACAGATAGGCTACACCTTC.

The chain joins TRBV10-3 to TRBJ2-7; D gene uncertain. The CDR3 runs 14 residues. Looked up from germline, CDR1 is ENHRY and CDR2 is SYGVKD. Trimming stripped 5 bases from V and 1 base from J, with 12 bases between. CDR3 amino acids: CAISPQFRSYEQYF. In DNA form, the CDR3 reads TGTGCCATCAGTCCACAATTCAGGTCCTACGAGCAGTACTTC.

This sequence joins TRBV19 and TRBJ1-1, with TRBD1 identical over 7 bases. This CDR3 contains 16 residues. J lost 1 base, V lost 8 bases, and 13 bases had no gene match. Germline CDR1 LNHDA, CDR2 SQIVND (reference sequence). Written as DNA, the CDR3 is TGTGCCAGTCTACCGCGGACAGGAACTACGAACACTGAAGCTTTCTTT. It yields the protein CASLPRTGTTNTEAFF.

This clone was seen just once. The chain uses TRBV7-6 and TRBJ2-2; a possible D gene is TRBD2 (5 bases). The V end lost 1 base, the J end lost 3 bases, and 12 bases lay between the germline ends. The germline gives CDR1 SGHVS, CDR2 FNYEAQ. The CDR3 length is 16 residues. CDR3 sequence: CASSLDEREDTGELFF. The CDR3 DNA sequence: TGTGCCAGCAGCTTAGATGAACGGGAAGACACCGGGGAGCTGTTTTTT.

This rearrangement joins TRBV12-2 to TRBJ1-4; the D call TRBD1 from the table was never checked on the DNA. TRBV12-2 is a pseudogene segment. The CDR3 length is 17 residues. This chain's CDR3 is CASRLSALGTGVEKLFF. CDR3 nucleotides: TGTGCAAGTCGCTTATCGGCACTCGGGACAGGGGTTGAAAAACTGTTTTTT.

The chain couples TRBV21-1 to TRBJ1-5; the D call in the table, TRBD1, was not verified against the DNA. TRBV21-1 counts as a pseudogene. The CDR3 loop spans 20 amino acids. CDR3 DNA sequence: TGTGCCAGCAGCAAAAAATTCTTAACCCTCCGAGAGACAGGGTATCAGCCCCAGCATTTT. Translating it yields CASSKKFLTLRETGYQPQHF.

The table lists this clone with a few counts. This chain uses TRBV21-1 with TRBJ1-2. TRBV21-1 is recorded as a pseudogene. The CDR3 contains 14 residues. The CDR3 nucleotides are TGTGCCAGCAGCAAACCTCGGGTCGAGTATGGCTACACCTTC. It encodes CASSKPRVEYGYTF.

The chain recombines TRBV30 with TRBJ1-5, with D tentatively TRBD1 (6 bases). The V gene lost 5 bases and the J gene lost 11 bases, with 19 bases spanning the gap. Germline lookup yields CDR1 GTSNPN and CDR2 SVGIG (reference sequence). The CDR3 is 13 amino acids. The CDR3 DNA follows: TGTGCCTGGGGTGGACAGACCACGAAGGCCCAGCATTTT. Amino acids: CAWGGQTTKAQHF. Together with reference TRBV30 and TRBJ1-5, the CDR3 gives the full variable domain: SQTIHQWPATLVQPVGSPLSLECTVEGTSNPNLYWYRQAAGRGLQLLFYSVGIGQISSEVPQNLSASRPQDRQFILSSKKLLLSDSGFYLCAWGGQTTKAQHFGDGTRLSIL.

This chain uses TRBV7-9 with TRBJ2-6; TRBD2 might be the D (6 bases). There are 18 residues in the CDR3. V was cut by 4 bases and J by 1 base, with 17 bases left in between. Germline lookup yields CDR1 SEHNR and CDR2 FQNEAQ (reference sequence). CDR3 nucleotide sequence: TGTGCCAGCAGCTCGCCAAGGACGCGGGATTCTGGGGCCAACGTCCTGACTTTC. It is translated as CASSSPRTRDSGANVLTF.

This clone has a single count. The V call is TRBV7-2, the J call TRBJ2-5; 7 bases match TRBD2. CDR1 is SGHTA, CDR2 FQGNSA, per germline. The CDR3 totals 16 residues. The trim removed 2 bases at V and 2 bases at J, leaving 8 bases unmatched. CDR3 DNA sequence: TGTGCCAGCAGCTTAAACCCCCCGGGACTACAAGAGACCCAGTACTTC. Protein: CASSLNPPGLQETQYF.

The table lists this clone with a few counts. This chain joins TRBV18 and TRBJ1-2, with a possible D match to TRBD1 (5 bases). V lost 5 bases and J lost 0, with 13 bases in between. Germline CDR1 reads KGHSH; CDR2 reads LQKENI. This CDR3 region has 15 residues. CDR3 loop: CASSANRNTNYGYTF. CDR3 DNA: TGTGCCAGCTCAGCGAACAGGAATACTAACTATGGCTACACCTTC.

The chain joins TRBV7-9 to TRBJ2-2; TRBD2 is a possible D gene (5 bases). V shed 5 bases and J shed 6 bases, with 10 bases lying between them. The germline gives CDR1 SEHNR, CDR2 FQNEAQ (reference sequence). The CDR3 extends over 13 amino acids. The CDR3 spells CASSAAAPGELFF. The CDR3 coding sequence is TGTGCCAGCAGCGCAGCGGCGCCCGGGGAGCTGTTTTTT.

The V gene is TRBV21-1, the J gene TRBJ2-3; TRBD1 is taken as the D call from the table, unchecked against the DNA. TRBV21-1 is tagged as a pseudogene. The CDR3 is 15 amino acids. CDR3 protein: CASSKGAGSTDTQYF. The CDR3 DNA reads TGTGCCAGCAGCAAAGGGGCTGGTAGCACAGATACGCAGTATTTT.

The chain couples TRBV5-5 to TRBJ1-1; D unresolved. CDR1 SGHKS and CDR2 YYEKEE come from the germline V gene (reference sequence). This CDR3 is built from 13 residues. Trimming took 6 bases from V and 1 from J, leaving 10 bases between them. The DNA of the CDR3 is TGTGCCAGCACCTCCGGGAGGAACACTGAAGCTTTCTTT. Amino acids: CASTSGRNTEAFF.

The CDR3 nucleotides read TGCGCCAGCAGCCAGAGTGAAATCACCTACGAGCAGTACTTC. It encodes CASSQSEITYEQYF. The chain carries TRBV4-1 and TRBJ2-7; D gene unclear. Germline CDR1 MGHRA, CDR2 YSYEKL. V lost 3 bases and J lost 2, with 11 bases in between. The CDR3 runs 14 residues.

The V gene is TRBV4-3, the J gene TRBJ2-1, with 8 bases aligning to TRBD2. The junction had 8 bases not matched to a gene; V was cut back by 1 base and J by 3 bases. The length of the CDR3 is 17 residues. CDR1 LGHNA and CDR2 YSLEER come from the germline V gene. The CDR3 spells CASSQGSGLAGYNEQFF. In nucleotides, the CDR3 is TGCGCCAGCAGCCAAGGAAGTGGCCTAGCGGGCTACAATGAGCAGTTCTTC.

V and J are TRBV19 and TRBJ1-5; unclear D gene. V was trimmed by 0 bases and J by 4 bases, leaving 4 bases between them. CDR3 size: 13 residues. Per the germline V gene, CDR1 is LNHDA and CDR2 is SQIVND (reference sequence). CDR3 residues: CASSIDINQPQHF. The CDR3 DNA sequence: TGTGCCAGTAGTATAGACATTAATCAGCCCCAGCATTTT.

Points on this clone: Other DNA sequences in this specimen translate into the identical CDR3. The chain joins TRBV28 to TRBJ2-7; D remains ambiguous. Germline V gives CDR1 MDHEN, CDR2 SYDVKM. Trimming cost V 2 bases and J 5 bases, with 4 bases left between them. CDR3 length equals 11 residues. CDR3 protein: CASSLRDEQYF. The CDR3 nucleotides read TGTGCCAGCAGTTTACGCGACGAGCAGTACTTC. Drawing the rest from reference TRBV28 and TRBJ2-7, the complete variable domain is DVKVTQSSRYLVKRTGEKVFLECVQDMDHENMFWYRQDPGLGLRLIYFSYDVKMKEKGDIPEGYSVSREKKERFSLILESASTNQTSMYLCASSLRDEQYFGPGTRLTVT.

This chain links TRBV4-2 with TRBJ2-3, with a possible D match to TRBD2 (7 bases). Germline assignment: CDR1 LGHNA and CDR2 YNFKEQ. V lost 8 bases and J 3 bases, leaving 15 bases between the germline ends. CDR3 length: 14 amino acids. CDR3 coding DNA: TGTGCCAGCGGGGGGGCGGGGGCAACAGATACGCAGTATTTT. This encodes CASGGAGATDTQYF.

The CDR3 here is CASSARLAHEQFF. For the CDR3, the DNA is TGTGCCAGCAGCGCCCGACTAGCACATGAGCAGTTCTTC. The rearrangement links TRBV11-3 to TRBJ2-1; TRBD2 aligns across 7 bases. Germline CDR1 SGHNT, CDR2 YENEEA. The V gene end was trimmed by 5 bases and the J gene end by 8 bases; junction bases not matched to a gene: 6. The CDR3 is made up of 13 amino acids.

This clone was detected once. This sequence joins TRBV15 and TRBJ2-7; the match to TRBD1 covers 10 bases. V lost 11 bases, J lost 3 bases, and 7 bases stayed unmatched. The CDR3 length is 13 residues. Germline V gene lookup returns CDR1 LNHNV and CDR2 YYDKDF (reference sequence). CDR3 nucleotides: TGTGCCTCCTCTCGGGACAGGGGCTACGAGCAGTACTTC. This codes for CASSRDRGYEQYF.